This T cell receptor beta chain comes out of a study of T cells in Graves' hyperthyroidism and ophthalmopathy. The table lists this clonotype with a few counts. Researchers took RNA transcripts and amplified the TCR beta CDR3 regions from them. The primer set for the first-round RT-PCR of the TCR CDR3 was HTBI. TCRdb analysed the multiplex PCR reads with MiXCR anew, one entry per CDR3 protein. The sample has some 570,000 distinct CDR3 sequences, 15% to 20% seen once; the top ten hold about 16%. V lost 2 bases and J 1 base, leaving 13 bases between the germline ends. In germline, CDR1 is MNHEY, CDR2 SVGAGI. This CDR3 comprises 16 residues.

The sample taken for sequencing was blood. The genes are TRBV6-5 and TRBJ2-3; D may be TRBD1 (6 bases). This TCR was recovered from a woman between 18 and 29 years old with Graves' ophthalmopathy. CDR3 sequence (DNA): TGTGCCAGCAGTTACGAAGGGGGAGCAGGCACAGATACGCAGTATTTT. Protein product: CASSYEGGAGTDTQYF.